This TCR beta chain was found in a study of T cell responses to AZD1222 COVID-19 vaccine. Study observations and caveats: Among AZD1222 vaccinees, only five or six were seropositive at baseline. Nearly half of spike-specific TCRs reportedly target unmutated variant regions. Clonal diversity may have been underestimated, and the donors were mostly white British, with more females than males.

Sequenced by immunoSEQ multiplex PCR; TCRdb stores in-frame clones only, minus some. This table has more than 85,000 clones, roughly 92% appearing once. This CDR3 spans 15 amino acids. Germline CDR1 is GTSNPN and CDR2 is SVGIG (reference sequence). V was shortened by 3 bases and J by 8 bases, with 19 bases between the two germline ends. For this clone: What it binds is unknown.

Pooling was applied to second doses at about 4 or about 12 weeks. This chain connects TRBV30 to TRBJ1-4, with D unresolved. Sequences were derived from peripheral blood, sampled 28 days after the second AZD1222 dose. The clonotype originates from an adult who received the AZD1222 COVID-19 vaccine. CDR3 in amino acids: CAWSPPGSGDEKLFF. CDR3 nucleotides: TGTGCCTGGAGCCCGCCCGGGTCCGGCGACGAAAAACTGTTTTTT.